This T cell receptor beta chain was recovered during a study of T-cell reconstitution after alpha-beta-depleted transplantation in children. At least ten counts were recorded for this clonotype. Preparation of the TCRbeta library was carried out with unique molecular identifiers. TCRdb re-derived calls from the PCR reads in MiXCR, one entry per CDR3 protein. The sample yields some 220,000 distinct CDR3 sequences, 8% to 9.5% seen once. Unmatched junction bases numbered 13, after V lost 3 bases and J lost 8 bases. CDR3 length: 16 residues. The germline CDR1 and CDR2 sequences are SGHRS and YFSETQ. This chain uses TRBV5-1 with TRBJ1-4; TRBD1 agrees at 7 bases. The clonotype was recovered from a human donor who donated a stem cell graft to a child with acute lymphoblastic leukemia. This specimen consisted of PBMCs from the stem cell graft donor, obtained from the stem cell graft. The CDR3 region is CASSSGQFQGKEKLFF. Here the CDR3 DNA reads TGCGCCAGCAGCTCGGGACAGTTCCAGGGGAAAGAAAAACTGTTTTTT.